The rows below give T cell receptor beta chains drawn from one sample of a study of OX40 agonist ivuxolimab in advanced cancers. Libraries were prepared by immunoSEQ multiplex PCR; TCRdb keeps only in-frame clonotypes and omits some of them. The sample holds roughly 110,000 clones, about 91% seen once. Source: CD4+ or CD8+ T cells sorted from blood, taken in a trial of the OX40 agonist ivuxolimab. These receptors originate from an adult with an advanced solid tumor such as melanoma, head and neck, liver or kidney cancer. CDR3s include the opening cysteine and the closing phenylalanine or tryptophan. The D gene is left open where the match is weak. Only some rows state a clone size, as once, few, many or a class for expanded clones.

j_gene | d_gene | v_gene | abundance | CDR3nt | CDR3aa
TRBJ1-5 | TRBD1 | TRBV30 | - | TGTGCCTGGACCTTGGAGGGGGCAGGCAATCAGCCCCAGCATTTT | CAWTLEGAGNQPQHF
TRBJ1-4 | - | TRBV19 | - | TGTGCCAGTAGACGCAGGGATGAAAAACTGTTTTTT | CASRRRDEKLFF
TRBJ1-5 | TRBD1 | TRBV6-5 | - | TGTGCCAGCAGTCGTCGGACAGGGGTAAGCCAGCCCCAGCATTTT | CASSRRTGVSQPQHF
TRBJ2-5 | TRBD2 | TRBV4-2 | - | TGTGCCAGCAGCCAAGGGACTAGCGGACAAGAGACCCAGTACTTC | CASSQGTSGQETQYF
TRBJ1-5 | - | TRBV19 | - | TGTGCCAGTAGTATTACCGGGTCCGAGCAGCCCCAGCATTTT | CASSITGSEQPQHF
TRBJ2-1 | TRBD2 | TRBV14 | - | TGTGCCAGCAGTCGGGGGACTACGTCGGTGGGCTCCTACAATGAGCAGTTCTTC | CASSRGTTSVGSYNEQFF
TRBJ2-3 | - | TRBV5-1 | - | TGCGCCAGCAGCTCCCAGGGCACAGATACGCAGTATTTT | CASSSQGTDTQYF
TRBJ2-7 | - | TRBV7-2 | - | TGTGCCAGCAGCCCCGGGAATCCCTACGAGCAGTACTTC | CASSPGNPYEQYF
TRBJ1-2 | - | TRBV5-1 | few | TGCGCCAGCAGCCGGGACCGGGCTGGCTACACCTTC | CASSRDRAGYTF
TRBJ1-5 | TRBD1 | TRBV6-1 | - | TGTGCCAGCAGTCGTAGACAGGGGTTCGATCAGCCCCAGCATTTT | CASSRRQGFDQPQHF
TRBJ2-5 | - | TRBV4-3 | - | TGCGCCAGCAGCCAAGATCTTAGGGGGGGGGAGACCCAGTACTTC | CASSQDLRGGETQYF
TRBJ1-4 | TRBD1 | TRBV2 | - | TGTGCCAGCAGTTATGATACCCCAGGGGGCGCGGGTGAAAAACTGTTTTTT | CASSYDTPGGAGEKLFF
TRBJ2-1 | TRBD1 | TRBV4-3 | - | TGCGCCAGCAGCAGAGATTCGGGTGGGACAGACCTTAGGGCCAATGAGCAGTTCTTC | CASSRDSGGTDLRANEQFF
TRBJ1-4 | - | TRBV19 | - | TGTGCCAGTAGTATTAAATACAGCCTGAATGAAAAACTGTTTTTT | CASSIKYSLNEKLFF
TRBJ1-4 | - | TRBV7-2 | - | TGTGCCTCCGGGACGGGAAATGAAAAACTGTTTTTT | CASGTGNEKLFF
TRBJ1-1 | TRBD1 | TRBV5-1 | - | TGCGCCAGCAGCCGGGATTGGACAGGGGGGAACACTGAAGCTTTCTTT | CASSRDWTGGNTEAFF
TRBJ1-2 | - | TRBV5-4 | - | TGTGCCAGCAGCTTGGGGGCAGGTTATGGCTACACCTTC | CASSLGAGYGYTF
TRBJ2-5 | - | TRBV18 | - | TGTGCCAGCTCACCAATAACAGGGTACCAAGAGACCCAGTACTTC | CASSPITGYQETQYF
TRBJ2-7 | TRBD2 | TRBV30 | - | TGTGCCTGGAGTCCCCAGCGGGAGGGCTACGAGCAGTACTTC | CAWSPQREGYEQYF
TRBJ2-7 | - | TRBV27 | - | TGTGCCAGCAGTGCCCGTGGGGGCGAGCAGTACTTC | CASSARGGEQYF
TRBJ1-4 | TRBD1 | TRBV28 | - | TGTGCCAGCGGACAGGGGGCAGAAGGTGATGAAAAACTGTTTTTT | CASGQGAEGDEKLFF
TRBJ1-3 | - | TRBV6-6 | - | TGTGCCAGCAGTTACTTAAGTGGGCCTGGAAACACCATATATTTT | CASSYLSGPGNTIYF
TRBJ2-2 | - | TRBV5-1 | - | TGCGCCAGCAGCTTGGCCGGGGAGCTGTTTTTT | CASSLAGELFF
TRBJ1-2 | - | TRBV4-3 | - | TGCGCCAGCAGCCAAGATGTCCGTTTAGGAATCCCGACAGGATCCAATTCTGGCTACACCTTC | CASSQDVRLGIPTGSNSGYTF
TRBJ1-1 | - | TRBV5-1 | - | TGCGCCAGCAGCTTGGAGGACACTGAAGCTTTCTTT | CASSLEDTEAFF
TRBJ1-1 | - | TRBV12-5 | - | TGTGCTAGTGCGTGGGAGGTGAACACTGAAGCTTTCTTT | CASAWEVNTEAFF
TRBJ1-1 | - | TRBV18 | - | TGTGCCAGTACCGGGACTAGGGACACTGAAGCTTTCTTT | CASTGTRDTEAFF
TRBJ1-5 | - | TRBV27 | - | TGTGCCAGCAGTTTACGTGGGGGCTCATTAAGCAATCAGCCCCAGCATTTT | CASSLRGGSLSNQPQHF
TRBJ1-1 | - | TRBV18 | - | TGTGCCAGCTCACCATCAGGGGTGTTCGCTGAAGCTTTCTTT | CASSPSGVFAEAFF
TRBJ2-1 | TRBD2 | TRBV5-1 | - | TGCGCCAGCAGCTTGAGGGGACTAGCGGGTTTTGGAGACTTTTACAATGAGCAGTTCTTC | CASSLRGLAGFGDFYNEQFF
TRBJ1-2 | - | TRBV5-6 | - | TGTGCCAGCAGCCTCCCGCCGGGGGAGGGCTACACCTTC | CASSLPPGEGYTF
TRBJ1-4 | - | TRBV2 | - | TGTGCCAGCACCCGAAGTTCAGGGATTGGAGAAAAACTGTTTTTT | CASTRSSGIGEKLFF
TRBJ2-5 | - | TRBV6-5 | - | TGTGCCAGCAGTAAGGGTGAGACCCAGTACTTC | CASSKGETQYF
TRBJ1-2 | - | TRBV30 | - | TGTGCCTGGAGCGGGTGGTTACAGCTTTCTAACTATGGCTACACCTTC | CAWSGWLQLSNYGYTF
TRBJ2-3 | TRBD2 | TRBV7-8 | - | TGTGCCAGCACCCCTGGCGGGAGAGGAGCAGATACGCAGTATTTT | CASTPGGRGADTQYF
TRBJ2-5 | - | TRBV10-1 | - | TGCGCCAGCAGTGAGTCGTGGGAGACGGCCTTGGGAGAGACCCAGTACTTC | CASSESWETALGETQYF
TRBJ2-1 | TRBD2 | TRBV10-3 | - | TGTGCCATCAGTGAGCCGACGGGGGGTTCCTCTTACAATGAGCAGTTCTTC | CAISEPTGGSSYNEQFF
TRBJ2-7 | - | TRBV5-6 | - | TGTGCCAGCAGCTCAGGACTGAGCGAGCAGTACTTC | CASSSGLSEQYF
TRBJ2-1 | - | TRBV12-5 | - | TGTGCTAGCCTTCTTGGCAATGAGCAGTTCTTC | CASLLGNEQFF
TRBJ1-5 | - | TRBV5-5 | - | TGTGCCAGCAGCTTGGGGATCGGACAGAGTTATAGCAATCAGCCCCAGCATTTT | CASSLGIGQSYSNQPQHF
TRBJ2-7 | - | TRBV5-4 | - | TGTGCCAGCAGCTTGAGAGCGGGCCCGTTCTACGAGCAGTACTTC | CASSLRAGPFYEQYF
TRBJ2-4 | - | TRBV28 | - | TGTGCCAGCAGTCGGACATTAGCCAAAAACATTCAGTACTTC | CASSRTLAKNIQYF
TRBJ2-7 | TRBD2 | TRBV5-4 | - | TGTGCCAGCAGCCTCGGACTAGCGGATACCTACGAGCAGTACTTC | CASSLGLADTYEQYF
TRBJ2-2 | - | TRBV5-1 | - | TGCGCCAGCAGCCGGTCGTGGAGGAACACCGGGGAGCTGTTTTTT | CASSRSWRNTGELFF
TRBJ2-1 | - | TRBV7-6 | - | TGTGCCAGCAGCTTTTATAATGAGCAGTTCTTC | CASSFYNEQFF
TRBJ2-7 | - | TRBV9 | - | TGTGCCAGCAGCGCCGGGCCGACCTACGAGCAGTACTTC | CASSAGPTYEQYF
TRBJ2-3 | TRBD2 | TRBV4-1 | - | TGCGCCAGCAGCTCCCTATTTTTTAGGGAGGGCCGAGAAGATACGCAGTATTTT | CASSSLFFREGREDTQYF
TRBJ2-1 | TRBD2 | TRBV5-1 | - | TGCGCCAGCAGCTCTTCCCAGCGGGAAAGGGGTGAGCAGTTCTTC | CASSSSQRERGEQFF
TRBJ2-1 | TRBD2 | TRBV11-2 | few | TGTGCCAGCAGCTTAATGATTAGCGGGGGTGTTTCACGGTTCTTC | CASSLMISGGVSRFF
TRBJ2-7 | - | TRBV19 | once | TGTGCCAGTAGTCTAGGACGTATGTCCTACGAGCAGTACTTC | CASSLGRMSYEQYF
TRBJ2-7 | - | TRBV27 | - | TGTGCCAGTATGGGACACAGGTTCTACGAGCAGTACTTC | CASMGHRFYEQYF
TRBJ2-2 | TRBD1 | TRBV19 | - | TGTGCCAGTTCCGGGACAGGGGACAGAACGAACACCGGGGAGCTGTTTTTT | CASSGTGDRTNTGELFF
TRBJ1-1 | TRBD1 | TRBV28 | - | TGTGCCAGCAGTTCCGGGACAGGGGGTCTTTATGCTGAAGCTTTCTTT | CASSSGTGGLYAEAFF
TRBJ2-7 | - | TRBV18 | - | TGTGCCAGCTCACCATCACGTAGTTCCTACGAGCAGTACTTC | CASSPSRSSYEQYF
TRBJ2-3 | - | TRBV28 | - | TGTGCCAGCAGTTCCTCCGTGGGCGGGCTCACAGATACGCAGTATTTT | CASSSSVGGLTDTQYF
TRBJ1-1 | - | TRBV7-9 | - | TGTGCCAGCAACTTTTTAGGGAGTGAAGCTTTCTTT | CASNFLGSEAFF
TRBJ2-5 | TRBD2 | TRBV14 | - | TGTGCCAGCAGCCTCTACGTCCGTAGCGGGGCGTTACAAGAGACCCAGTACTTC | CASSLYVRSGALQETQYF